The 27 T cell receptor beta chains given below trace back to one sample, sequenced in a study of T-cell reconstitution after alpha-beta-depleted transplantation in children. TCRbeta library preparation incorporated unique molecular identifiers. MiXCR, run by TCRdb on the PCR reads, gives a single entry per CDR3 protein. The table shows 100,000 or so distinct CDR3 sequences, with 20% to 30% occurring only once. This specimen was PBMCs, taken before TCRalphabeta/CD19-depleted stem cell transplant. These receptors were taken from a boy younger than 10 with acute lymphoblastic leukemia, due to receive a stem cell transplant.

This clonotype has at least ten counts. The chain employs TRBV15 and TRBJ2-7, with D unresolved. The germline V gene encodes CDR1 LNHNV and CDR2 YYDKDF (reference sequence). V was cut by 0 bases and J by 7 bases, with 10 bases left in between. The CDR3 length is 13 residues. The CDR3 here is CATSRDWGFEQYF. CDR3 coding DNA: TGTGCCACCAGCAGAGATTGGGGTTTTGAGCAGTACTTC.

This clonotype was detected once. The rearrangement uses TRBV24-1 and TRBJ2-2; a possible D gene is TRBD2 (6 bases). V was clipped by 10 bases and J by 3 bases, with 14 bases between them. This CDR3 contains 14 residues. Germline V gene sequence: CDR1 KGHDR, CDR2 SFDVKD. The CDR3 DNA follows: TGTGCCACAAGCGGAGGGGCCGACACCGGGGAGCTGTTTTTT. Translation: CATSGGADTGELFF.

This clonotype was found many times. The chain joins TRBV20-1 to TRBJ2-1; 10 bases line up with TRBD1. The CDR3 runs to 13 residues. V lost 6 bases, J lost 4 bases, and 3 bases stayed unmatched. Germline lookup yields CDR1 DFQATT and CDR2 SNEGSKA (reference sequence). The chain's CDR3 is CSARDRGYNEQFF. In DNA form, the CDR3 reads TGCAGTGCCCGGGACAGGGGATACAATGAGCAGTTCTTC.

CDR3 protein: CASSSPGQGFGTQYF. Written as DNA, the CDR3 is TGTGCCAGCAGCAGCCCGGGACAGGGATTTGGGACCCAGTACTTC. The chain has TRBV28 and TRBJ2-5; 9 nucleotides align to TRBD1. Germline values: CDR1 MDHEN, CDR2 SYDVKM. CDR3 size: 15 residues. The ends lost 6 bases at V and 7 bases at J; junction bases unmatched: 12.

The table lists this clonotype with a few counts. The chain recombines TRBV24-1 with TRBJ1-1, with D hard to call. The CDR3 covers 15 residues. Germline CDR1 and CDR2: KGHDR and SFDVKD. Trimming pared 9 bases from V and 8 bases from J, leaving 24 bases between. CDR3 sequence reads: CATSSPGDPREEAFF. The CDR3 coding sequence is TGTGCCACCTCCTCCCCTGGCGACCCAAGGGAAGAAGCTTTCTTT.

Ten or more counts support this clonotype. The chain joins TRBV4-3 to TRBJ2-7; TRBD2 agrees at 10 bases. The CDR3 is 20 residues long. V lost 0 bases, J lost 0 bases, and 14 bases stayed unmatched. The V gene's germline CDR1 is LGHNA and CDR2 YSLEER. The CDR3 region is CASSQDSTSGLFQSSYEQYF. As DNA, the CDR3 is TGCGCCAGCAGCCAAGATTCGACTAGCGGGCTATTCCAGAGCTCCTACGAGCAGTACTTC.

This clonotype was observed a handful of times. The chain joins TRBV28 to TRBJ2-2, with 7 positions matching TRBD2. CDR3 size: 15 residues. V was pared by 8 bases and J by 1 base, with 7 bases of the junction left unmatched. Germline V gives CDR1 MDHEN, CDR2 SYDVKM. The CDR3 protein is CASRLADRNTGELFF. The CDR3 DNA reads TGTGCCAGCCGCCTAGCGGATAGGAACACCGGGGAGCTGTTTTTT. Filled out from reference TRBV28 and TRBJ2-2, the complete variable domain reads DVKVTQSSRYLVKRTGEKVFLECVQDMDHENMFWYRQDPGLGLRLIYFSYDVKMKEKGDIPEGYSVSREKKERFSLILESASTNQTSMYLCASRLADRNTGELFFGEGSRLTVL.

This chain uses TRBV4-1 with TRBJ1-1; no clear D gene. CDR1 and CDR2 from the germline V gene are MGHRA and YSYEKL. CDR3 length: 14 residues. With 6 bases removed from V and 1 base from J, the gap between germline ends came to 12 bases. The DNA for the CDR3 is TGCGCCAGCAGGTGGTCGGGAGAGAACACTGAAGCTTTCTTT. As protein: CASRWSGENTEAFF.

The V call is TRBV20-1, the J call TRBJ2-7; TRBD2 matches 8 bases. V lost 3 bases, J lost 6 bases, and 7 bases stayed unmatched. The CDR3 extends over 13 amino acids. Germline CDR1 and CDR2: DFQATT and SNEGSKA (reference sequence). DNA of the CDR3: TGCAGTGCTAGTGGGCTAGCGGGCCCCGAGCAGTACTTC. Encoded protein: CSASGLAGPEQYF.

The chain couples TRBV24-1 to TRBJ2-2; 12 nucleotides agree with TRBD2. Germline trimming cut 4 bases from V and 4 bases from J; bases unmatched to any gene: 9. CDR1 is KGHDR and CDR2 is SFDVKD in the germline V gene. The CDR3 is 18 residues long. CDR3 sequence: CATSDTKPGLAGTGELFF. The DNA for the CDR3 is TGTGCCACCAGTGACACCAAACCGGGACTAGCGGGCACCGGGGAGCTGTTTTTT.

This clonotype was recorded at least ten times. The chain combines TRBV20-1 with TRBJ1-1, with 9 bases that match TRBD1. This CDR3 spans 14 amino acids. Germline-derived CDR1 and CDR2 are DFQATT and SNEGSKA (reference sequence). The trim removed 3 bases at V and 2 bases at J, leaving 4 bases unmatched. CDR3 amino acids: CSARDRGTNTEAFF. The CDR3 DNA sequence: TGCAGTGCTAGGGACAGGGGTACCAACACTGAAGCTTTCTTT.

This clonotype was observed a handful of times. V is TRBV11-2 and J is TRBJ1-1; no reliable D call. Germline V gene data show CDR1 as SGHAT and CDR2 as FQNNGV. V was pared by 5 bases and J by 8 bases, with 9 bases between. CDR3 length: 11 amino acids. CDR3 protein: CASSQLHEAFF. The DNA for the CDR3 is TGTGCCAGCAGCCAACTCCACGAAGCTTTCTTT. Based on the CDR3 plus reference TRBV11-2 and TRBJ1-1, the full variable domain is EAGVAQSPRYKIIEKRQSVAFWCNPISGHATLYWYQQILGQGPKLLIQFQNNGVVDDSQLPKDRFSAERLKGVDSTLKIQPAKLEDSAVYLCASSQLHEAFFGQGTRLTVV.

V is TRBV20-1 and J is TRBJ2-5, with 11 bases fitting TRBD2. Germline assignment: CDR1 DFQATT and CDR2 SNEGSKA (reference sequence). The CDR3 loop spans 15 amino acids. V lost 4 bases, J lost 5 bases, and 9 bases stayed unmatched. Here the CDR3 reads CSATGTSGGIETQYF. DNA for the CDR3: TGCAGTGCTACCGGGACTAGCGGAGGGATCGAGACCCAGTACTTC.

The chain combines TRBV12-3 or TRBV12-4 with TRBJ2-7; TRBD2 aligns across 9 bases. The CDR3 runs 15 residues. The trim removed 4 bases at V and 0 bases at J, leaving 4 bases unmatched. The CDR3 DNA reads TGTGCCAGCAGTTCTAGCGGGGTAAGCTCCTACGAGCAGTACTTC. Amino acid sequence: CASSSSGVSSYEQYF.

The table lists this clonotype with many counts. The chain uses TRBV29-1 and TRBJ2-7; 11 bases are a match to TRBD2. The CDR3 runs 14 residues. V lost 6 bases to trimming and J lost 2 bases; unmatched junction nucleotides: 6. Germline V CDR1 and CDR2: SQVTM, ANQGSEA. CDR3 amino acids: CSVDTSGRPYEQYF. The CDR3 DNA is TGCAGCGTAGACACTAGCGGGAGACCCTACGAGCAGTACTTC.

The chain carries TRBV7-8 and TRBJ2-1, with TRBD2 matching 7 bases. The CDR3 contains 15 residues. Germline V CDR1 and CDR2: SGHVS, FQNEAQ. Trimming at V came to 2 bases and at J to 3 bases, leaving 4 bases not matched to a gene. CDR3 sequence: CASSLPSGGYNEQFF. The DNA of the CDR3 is TGTGCCAGCAGCTTACCTAGCGGAGGCTACAATGAGCAGTTCTTC.

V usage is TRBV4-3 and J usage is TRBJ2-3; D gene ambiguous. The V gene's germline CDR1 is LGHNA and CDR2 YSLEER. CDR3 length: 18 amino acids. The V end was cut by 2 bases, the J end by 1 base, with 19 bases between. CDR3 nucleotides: TGCGCCAGCAGCCAACTTCCCGCGAACGAGGTGGGCACAGATACGCAGTATTTT. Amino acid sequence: CASSQLPANEVGTDTQYF.

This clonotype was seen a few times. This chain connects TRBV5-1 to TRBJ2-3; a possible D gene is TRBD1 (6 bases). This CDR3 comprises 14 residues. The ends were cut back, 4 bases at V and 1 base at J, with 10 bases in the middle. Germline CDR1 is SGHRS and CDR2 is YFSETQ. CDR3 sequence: CASSRTAGTDTQYF. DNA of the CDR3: TGCGCCAGCAGCCGGACAGCGGGCACAGATACGCAGTATTTT.

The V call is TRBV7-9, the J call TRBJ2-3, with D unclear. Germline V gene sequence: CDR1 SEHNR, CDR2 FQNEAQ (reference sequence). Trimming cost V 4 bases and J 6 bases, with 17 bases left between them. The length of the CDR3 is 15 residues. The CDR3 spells CASSSHAMTGDTQYF. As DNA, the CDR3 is TGTGCCAGCAGCTCGCATGCTATGACGGGCGATACGCAGTATTTT. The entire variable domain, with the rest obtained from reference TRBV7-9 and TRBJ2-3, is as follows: DTGVSQNPRHKITKRGQNVTFRCDPISEHNRLYWYRQTLGQGPEFLTYFQNEAQLEKSRLLSDRFSAERPKGSFSTLEIQRTEQGDSAMYLCASSSHAMTGDTQYFGPGTRLTVL.

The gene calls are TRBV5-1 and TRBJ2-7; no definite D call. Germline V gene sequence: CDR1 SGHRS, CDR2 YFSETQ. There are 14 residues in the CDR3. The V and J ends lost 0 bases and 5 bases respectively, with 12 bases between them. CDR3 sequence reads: CASSLDYSRNEQYF. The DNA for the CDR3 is TGCGCCAGCAGCTTGGACTATAGTAGAAACGAGCAGTACTTC.

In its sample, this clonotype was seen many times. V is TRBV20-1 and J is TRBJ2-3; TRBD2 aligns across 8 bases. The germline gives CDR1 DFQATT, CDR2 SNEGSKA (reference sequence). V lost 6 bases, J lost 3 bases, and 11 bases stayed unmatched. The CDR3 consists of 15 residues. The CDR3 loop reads CSARTAGEYTDTQYF. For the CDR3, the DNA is TGCAGTGCCCGGACAGCGGGGGAATATACAGATACGCAGTATTTT.

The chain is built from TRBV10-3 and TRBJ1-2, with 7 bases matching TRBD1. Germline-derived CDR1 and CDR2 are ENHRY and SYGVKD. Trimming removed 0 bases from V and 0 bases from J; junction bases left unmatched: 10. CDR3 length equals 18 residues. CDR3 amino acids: CAISESRLQGVTNYGYTF. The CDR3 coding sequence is TGTGCCATCAGTGAGTCGAGACTGCAGGGGGTGACTAACTATGGCTACACCTTC.

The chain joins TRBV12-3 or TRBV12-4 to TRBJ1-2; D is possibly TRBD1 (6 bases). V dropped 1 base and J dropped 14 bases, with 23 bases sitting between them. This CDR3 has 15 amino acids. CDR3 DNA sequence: TGTGCCAGCAGTTTAGGCAGGGGCCTTTCTTTTGTTCGGACCTTC. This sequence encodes CASSLGRGLSFVRTF.

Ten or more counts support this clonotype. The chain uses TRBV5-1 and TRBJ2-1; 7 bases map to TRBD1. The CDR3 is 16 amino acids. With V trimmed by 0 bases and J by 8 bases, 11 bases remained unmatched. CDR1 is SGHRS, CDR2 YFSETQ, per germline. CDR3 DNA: TGCGCCAGCAGCTTGGTTCGCCAGGGGGTTGGATATGAGCAGTTCTTC. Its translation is CASSLVRQGVGYEQFF.

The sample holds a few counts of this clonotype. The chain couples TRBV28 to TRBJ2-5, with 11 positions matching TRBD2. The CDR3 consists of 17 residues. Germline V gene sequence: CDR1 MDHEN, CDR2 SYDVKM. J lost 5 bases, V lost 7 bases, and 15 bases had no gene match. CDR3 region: CASNTGLAVSRGETQYF. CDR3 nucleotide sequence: TGTGCCAGCAATACGGGACTAGCGGTGTCGAGGGGGGAGACCCAGTACTTC.

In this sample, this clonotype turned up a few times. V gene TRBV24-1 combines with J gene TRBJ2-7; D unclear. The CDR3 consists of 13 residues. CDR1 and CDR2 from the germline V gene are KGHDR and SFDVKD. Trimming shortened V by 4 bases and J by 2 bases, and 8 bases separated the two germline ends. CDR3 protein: CATSDVGTYEQYF. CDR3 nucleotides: TGTGCCACCAGTGACGTGGGGACCTACGAGCAGTACTTC.

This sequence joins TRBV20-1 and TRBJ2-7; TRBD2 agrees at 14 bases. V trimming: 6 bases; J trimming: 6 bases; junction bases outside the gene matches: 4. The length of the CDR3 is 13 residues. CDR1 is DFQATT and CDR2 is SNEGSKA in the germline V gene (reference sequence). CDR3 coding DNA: TGCAGTGCCGGGACTAGCGGGAGTGGCGAGCAGTACTTC. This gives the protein CSAGTSGSGEQYF.